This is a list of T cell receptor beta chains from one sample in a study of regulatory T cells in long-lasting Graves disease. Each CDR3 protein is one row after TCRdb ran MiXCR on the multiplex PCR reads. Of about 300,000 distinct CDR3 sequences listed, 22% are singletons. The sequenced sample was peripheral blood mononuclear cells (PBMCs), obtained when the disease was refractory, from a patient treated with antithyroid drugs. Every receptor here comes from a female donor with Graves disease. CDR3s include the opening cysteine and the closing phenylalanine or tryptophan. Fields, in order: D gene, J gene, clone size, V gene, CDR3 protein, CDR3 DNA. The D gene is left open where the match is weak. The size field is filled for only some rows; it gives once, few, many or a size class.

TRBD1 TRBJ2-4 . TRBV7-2 CASSSRTGGIIQYF TGTGCCAGCAGCTCGCGGACAGGGGGCATCATTCAGTACTTC
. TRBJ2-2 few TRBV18 CASSPGLERTGELFF TGTGCCAGCTCACCAGGCCTAGAGAGAACCGGGGAGCTGTTTTTT
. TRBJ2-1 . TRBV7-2 CASSSTGLQTYNEQFF TGTGCCAGCAGCTCTACGGGACTCCAGACCTACAATGAGCAGTTCTTC
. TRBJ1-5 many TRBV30 CAWSVGGDQPQHF TGTGCCTGGAGTGTAGGAGGGGATCAGCCCCAGCATTTT
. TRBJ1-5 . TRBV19 CATATGLNQPQHF TGTGCCACCGCAACAGGGCTCAATCAGCCCCAGCATTTT
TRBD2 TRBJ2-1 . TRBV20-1 CSARSPGLAVNEQFF TGCAGTGCTAGAAGTCCGGGACTAGCGGTCAATGAGCAGTTCTTC
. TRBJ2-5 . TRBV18 CASSPQQPLQETQYF TGTGCCAGCTCACCTCAGCAGCCGTTACAAGAGACCCAGTACTTC
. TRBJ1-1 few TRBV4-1 CASSQDRPMNTEAFF TGCGCCAGCAGCCAAGATCGCCCCATGAACACTGAAGCTTTCTTT
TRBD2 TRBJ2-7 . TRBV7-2 CASSPSGKRSYEQYF TGTGCCAGCAGCCCTAGCGGGAAGCGGTCCTACGAGCAGTACTTC
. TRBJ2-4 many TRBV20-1 CSARGQLAGPLAKNIQYF TGCAGTGCTAGGGGGCAGTTGGCGGGGCCCCTAGCCAAAAACATTCAGTACTTC
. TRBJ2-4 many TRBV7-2 CASSLGRSLADKRNIQYF TGTGCCAGCAGCTTAGGTCGGTCGCTAGCTGACAAGAGGAACATTCAGTACTTC
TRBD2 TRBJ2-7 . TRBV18 CASSDTTSAVYEQYF TGTGCCAGCTCGGACACTACTAGCGCTGTTTACGAGCAGTACTTC
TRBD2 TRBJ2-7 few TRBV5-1 CASSGRDSGRYEQYF TGCGCCAGCAGCGGGAGAGATAGCGGGAGATACGAGCAGTACTTC
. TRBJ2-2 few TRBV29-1 CSGTGPAGELFF TGCAGCGGTACAGGTCCCGCCGGGGAGCTGTTTTTT
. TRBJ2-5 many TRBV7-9 CASSLTGPETQYF TGTGCCAGCAGCTTAACAGGGCCGGAGACCCAGTACTTC
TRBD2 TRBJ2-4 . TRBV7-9 CASSLGGTSGSTLAKNIQYF TGTGCCAGCAGCTTAGGAGGGACTAGCGGGAGCACGCTAGCCAAAAACATTCAGTACTTC
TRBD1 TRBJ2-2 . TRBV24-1 CATRTGTDTGELFF TGTGCCACCAGAACCGGGACAGACACCGGGGAGCTGTTTTTT
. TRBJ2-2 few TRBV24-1 CATSDQTGIRELFF TGTGCCACCAGTGACCAAACAGGGATCCGGGAGCTGTTTTTT
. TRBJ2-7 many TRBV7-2 CASSLLLGSPGEQYF TGTGCCAGCAGCTTACTGCTGGGAAGCCCGGGGGAGCAGTACTTC
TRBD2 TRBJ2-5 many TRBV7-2 CASSWGLAGAETQYF TGTGCCAGCAGCTGGGGACTAGCGGGAGCAGAGACCCAGTACTTC
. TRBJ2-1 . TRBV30 CACPGLSSYNEQFF TGTGCCTGTCCGGGGCTCAGCTCCTACAATGAGCAGTTCTTC
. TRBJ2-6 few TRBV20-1 CSARDPRQANVLTF TGCAGTGCTAGAGACCCCAGACAGGCCAACGTCCTGACTTTC
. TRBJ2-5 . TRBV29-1 CSVEWEEGAEETQYF TGCAGCGTTGAATGGGAGGAAGGGGCCGAGGAGACCCAGTACTTC
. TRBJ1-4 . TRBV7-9 CASSARQRNEKLFF TGTGCCAGCAGCGCCCGACAGAGAAATGAAAAACTGTTTTTT
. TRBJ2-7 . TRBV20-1 CSAEQGLGEQYF TGCAGTGCTGAACAGGGTCTGGGCGAGCAGTACTTC
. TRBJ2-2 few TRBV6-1 CASIMYPSYNTGELFF TGTGCCAGCATTATGTATCCCTCGTACAACACCGGGGAGCTGTTTTTT
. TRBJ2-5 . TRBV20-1 CSARNRLGLETQYF TGCAGTGCTAGAAACCGACTAGGGCTGGAGACCCAGTACTTC
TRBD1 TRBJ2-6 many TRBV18 CASSTGVGANVLTF TGTGCCAGCTCGACAGGGGTTGGGGCCAACGTCCTGACTTTC
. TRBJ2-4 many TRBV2 CASSEGTGANLYF TGTGCCAGCAGTGAAGGGACGGGAGCAAACCTGTACTTC
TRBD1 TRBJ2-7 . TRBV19 CSSSIGTGDYEQYF TGTTCCAGTAGTATCGGGACAGGGGACTACGAGCAGTACTTC
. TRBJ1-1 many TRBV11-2 CASSAGQNTEAFF TGTGCCAGCAGCGCAGGACAGAACACTGAAGCTTTCTTT
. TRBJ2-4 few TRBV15 CATSRVGTSSTKNIQYF TGTGCCACCAGCAGAGTCGGCACGTCATCAACCAAAAACATTCAGTACTTC
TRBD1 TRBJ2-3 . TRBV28 CAAGTVSTDTQYF TGTGCAGCTGGGACAGTTAGCACAGATACGCAGTATTTT
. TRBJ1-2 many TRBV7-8 CASSLAQGWGYYGYTF TGTGCCAGCAGCTTAGCCCAGGGGTGGGGCTACTATGGCTACACCTTC
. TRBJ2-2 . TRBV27 CASSLGPPGWEVSNTGELFF TGTGCCAGCAGTTTAGGCCCCCCGGGGTGGGAGGTGTCGAACACCGGGGAGCTGTTTTTT
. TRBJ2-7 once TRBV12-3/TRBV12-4 CASSFETDPYEQYF TGTGCCAGCAGTTTTGAGACCGACCCCTACGAGCAGTACTTC
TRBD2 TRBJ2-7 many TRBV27 CASSPVGLAYEQYF TGTGCCAGCAGTCCCGTGGGACTAGCCTACGAGCAGTACTTC
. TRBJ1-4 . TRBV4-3 CASSWGSVTNEKLFF TGCGCCAGCAGTTGGGGATCCGTAACTAATGAAAAACTGTTTTTT
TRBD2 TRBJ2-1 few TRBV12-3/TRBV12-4 CASSSPAGHSGRAYNEQFF TGTGCCAGCAGTTCCCCGGCAGGACATAGCGGGAGGGCCTACAATGAGCAGTTCTTC
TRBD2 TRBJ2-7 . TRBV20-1 CSAPRPGLAGPYEQYF TGCAGTGCTCCCAGACCGGGACTAGCGGGACCCTACGAGCAGTACTTC
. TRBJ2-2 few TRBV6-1 CASIAYDGELFF TGTGCCAGCATCGCCTACGACGGGGAGCTGTTTTTT
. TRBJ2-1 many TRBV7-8 CASSLDRGNEQFF TGTGCCAGCAGCTTAGATCGCGGTAATGAGCAGTTCTTC
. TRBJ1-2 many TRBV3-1 CASSQEQNYGYTF TGTGCCAGCAGCCAAGAACAGAACTATGGCTACACCTTC